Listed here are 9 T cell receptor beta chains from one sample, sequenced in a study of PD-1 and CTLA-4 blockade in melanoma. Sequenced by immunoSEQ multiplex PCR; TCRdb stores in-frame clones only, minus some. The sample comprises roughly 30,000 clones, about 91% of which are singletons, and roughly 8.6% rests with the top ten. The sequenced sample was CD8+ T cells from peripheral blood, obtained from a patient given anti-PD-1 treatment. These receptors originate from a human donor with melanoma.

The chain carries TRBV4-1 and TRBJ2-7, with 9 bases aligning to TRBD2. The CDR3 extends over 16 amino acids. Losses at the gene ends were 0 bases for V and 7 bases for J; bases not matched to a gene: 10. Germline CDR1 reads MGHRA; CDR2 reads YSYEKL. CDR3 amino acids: CASSQEDGSSGKEQYF. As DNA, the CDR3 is TGCGCCAGCAGCCAAGAGGATGGGTCTAGCGGGAAAGAGCAGTACTTC.

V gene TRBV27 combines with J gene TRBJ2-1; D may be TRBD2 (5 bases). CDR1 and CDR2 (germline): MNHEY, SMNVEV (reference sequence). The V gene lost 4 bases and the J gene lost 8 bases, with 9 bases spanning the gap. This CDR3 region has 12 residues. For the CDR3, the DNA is TGTGCCAGCAGTTCACTAGACGATGAGCAGTTCTTC. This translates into CASSSLDDEQFF.

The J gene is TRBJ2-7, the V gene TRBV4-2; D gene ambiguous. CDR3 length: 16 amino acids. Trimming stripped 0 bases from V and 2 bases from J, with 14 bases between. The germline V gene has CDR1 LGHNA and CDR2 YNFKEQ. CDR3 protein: CASSQDLEPRTYEQYF. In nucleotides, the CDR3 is TGTGCCAGCAGCCAAGATCTGGAACCCCGAACCTACGAGCAGTACTTC.

CDR3: CATSRDYEGGYTF. CDR3 in DNA: TGTGCCACCAGCAGAGATTACGAGGGGGGCTACACCTTC. The chain recombines TRBV15 with TRBJ1-2; D might be TRBD1 (5 bases). Germline values: CDR1 LNHNV, CDR2 YYDKDF (reference sequence). The CDR3 runs to 13 residues. The V end was cut by 0 bases, the J end by 8 bases, with 10 bases between.

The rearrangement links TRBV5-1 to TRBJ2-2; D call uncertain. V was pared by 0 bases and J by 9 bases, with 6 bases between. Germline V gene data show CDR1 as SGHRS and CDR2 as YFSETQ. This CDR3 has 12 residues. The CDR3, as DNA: TGCGCCAGCAGCTTGGTGCCGCGGGAGCTGTTTTTT. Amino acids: CASSLVPRELFF.

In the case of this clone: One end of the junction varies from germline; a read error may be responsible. CDR3 DNA sequence: TGCGCCCGCAGCTGGGGGGGGGTCCCTGAAGCTTTCTTT. Protein product: CARSWGGVPEAFF. The genes are TRBV5-1 and TRBJ1-1, with a possible D match to TRBD1 (5 bases). The germline V gene encodes CDR1 SGHRS and CDR2 YFSETQ. The length of the CDR3 is 13 residues.

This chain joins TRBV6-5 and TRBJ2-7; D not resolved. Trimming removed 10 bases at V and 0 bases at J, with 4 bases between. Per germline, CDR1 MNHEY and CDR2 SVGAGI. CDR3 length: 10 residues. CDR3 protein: CAIDSYEQYF. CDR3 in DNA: TGTGCCATTGACTCCTACGAGCAGTACTTC.

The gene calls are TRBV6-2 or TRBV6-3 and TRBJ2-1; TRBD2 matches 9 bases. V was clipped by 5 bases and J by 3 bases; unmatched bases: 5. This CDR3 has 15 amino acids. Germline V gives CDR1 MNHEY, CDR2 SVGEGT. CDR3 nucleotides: TGTGCCAGCAGTACCCGGACTAGCGTCTACAATGAGCAGTTCTTC. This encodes CASSTRTSVYNEQFF.

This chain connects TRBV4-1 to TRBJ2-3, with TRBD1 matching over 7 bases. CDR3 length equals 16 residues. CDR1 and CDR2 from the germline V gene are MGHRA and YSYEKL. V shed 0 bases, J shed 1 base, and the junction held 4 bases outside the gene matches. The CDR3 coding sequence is TGCGCCAGCAGCCAAGAAGAGGGGGCTGGCACAGATACGCAGTATTTT. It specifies CASSQEEGAGTDTQYF.